This passage covers 29 T cell receptor beta chains from one sample sequenced in a study of vaccination and CD4 T cells after COVID-19. Cultured CD4+ T cell DNA underwent sequencing with the Oncomine TCR Beta short-read assay. From cultured CD4+ T cells, genomic DNA was extracted. Via MiXCR, TCRdb re-called the PCR reads, giving one row per CDR3 protein. The table has around 6,900 distinct CDR3 sequences, about 38% seen once; the top ten hold about 37%. For these receptors, no antigen is known. Treatment specified: roughly 11-day PBMC culture with coronavirus spike peptide pools or control peptides (ViraFEST assay). From the unexposed donor, CD4+ T cells were collected ahead of the COVID-19 pandemic (2011-2018). The source material was CD4+ T cells from blood, cultured in vitro. Every receptor here comes from a human donor in good health.

This clonotype was observed a few times. The genes are TRBV7-8 and TRBJ2-3, with a possible D match to TRBD1 (6 bases). Trimming removed 2 bases at V and 7 bases at J, with 16 bases between. In germline, CDR1 is SGHVS, CDR2 FQNEAQ. The CDR3 is 15 amino acids. Here the CDR3 reads CASSLPGDGRYTQYF. The CDR3 bases are TGTGCCAGCAGCTTACCAGGGGACGGGCGGTATACGCAGTATTTT.

This clonotype appeared a few times. V is TRBV20-1 and J is TRBJ2-5, with unresolved D. Trimming pared 1 base from V and 4 bases from J, leaving 10 bases between. The CDR3 length is 13 residues. Germline CDR1 and CDR2: DFQATT and SNEGSKA (reference sequence). This CDR3 is CSARVPTGETQYF. CDR3 DNA: TGCAGTGCTAGAGTTCCCACCGGAGAGACCCAGTACTTC.

The rearrangement joins TRBV19 to TRBJ1-1; D gene uncertain. V lost 4 bases to trimming and J lost 1 base, with 13 bases between them. The CDR3 has 15 residues. CDR1 and CDR2 from the germline V gene are LNHDA and SQIVND (reference sequence). CDR3 residues: CASSNPTRGNTEAFF. The CDR3 DNA reads as TGTGCCAGTAGTAACCCGACCCGGGGGAACACTGAAGCTTTCTTT.

This clonotype was observed a few times. J is TRBJ1-2 and V is TRBV7-2; D is unresolved. The CDR3 spans 15 residues. Germline CDR1 is SGHTA and CDR2 is FQGNSA. V was trimmed by 0 bases and J by 4 bases, leaving 12 bases between them. In DNA form, the CDR3 reads TGTGCCAGCAGCTTAGCAGAGGGATCGAGCTATGGCTACACCTTC. It specifies CASSLAEGSSYGYTF.

The V and J genes are TRBV5-4 and TRBJ2-6; D is undetermined. The germline V and J ends were trimmed by 4 bases and 0 bases, with 11 bases remaining between them. The germline V gene encodes CDR1 SGHNT and CDR2 YYREEE (reference sequence). The CDR3 has 16 amino acids. As DNA, the CDR3 is TGTGCCAGCAGCCACCTGGTTCTCTCTGGGGCCAACGTCCTGACTTTC. It encodes CASSHLVLSGANVLTF.

This clonotype was picked up one time. This rearrangement joins TRBV28 to TRBJ2-5, with 8 bases lining up with TRBD2. The CDR3 length is 15 residues. The V segment lost 8 bases and the J segment 5 bases; nucleotides outside the gene matches: 13. The germline V gene has CDR1 MDHEN and CDR2 SYDVKM. As DNA, the CDR3 is TGTGCCAGCTTCGGGGGGGCGTGGGGCGGGGAGACCCAGTACTTC. Translation: CASFGGAWGGETQYF.

The gene calls are TRBV6-1 and TRBJ2-2; 11 nucleotides agree with TRBD2. The CDR3 contains 14 residues. The V gene's germline CDR1 is MNHNS and CDR2 SASEGT. The V gene end was trimmed by 6 bases and the J gene end by 7 bases; junction bases not matched to a gene: 4. Here the CDR3 DNA reads TGTGCCAGCAGCCTGACTAGCGGGGACGGGGAGCTGTTTTTT. This gives the protein CASSLTSGDGELFF.

The chain couples TRBV29-1 to TRBJ2-7; 9 bases line up with TRBD1. Germline V gene sequence: CDR1 SQVTM, CDR2 ANQGSEA. Trimming cost V 6 bases and J 6 bases; bases outside gene matches: 9. The CDR3 length is 13 residues. The CDR3 sequence is CSVPGQGDAEQYF. The CDR3, as DNA: TGCAGCGTCCCGGGACAGGGCGATGCCGAGCAGTACTTC.

The V and J genes are TRBV5-1 and TRBJ1-5; D unclear. With 4 bases removed from V and 4 bases from J, the gap between germline ends came to 12 bases. CDR3 length: 14 residues. Germline V lookup: CDR1 SGHRS, CDR2 YFSETQ. The CDR3 here is CASSPDEGNQPQHF. CDR3 DNA sequence: TGCGCCAGCAGCCCGGACGAGGGTAATCAGCCCCAGCATTTT.

Judged by abundance, this clonotype is medium-sized. The V call is TRBV6-1, the J call TRBJ1-1, with 9 bases matching TRBD1. With V trimmed by 5 bases and J by 1 base, 8 bases remained unmatched. The CDR3 covers 16 residues. Germline V lookup: CDR1 MNHNS, CDR2 SASEGT. CDR3 sequence: CASSTSPGQGNTEAFF. The CDR3 DNA reads TGTGCCAGCAGTACCTCCCCGGGACAGGGGAACACTGAAGCTTTCTTT.

This clonotype was picked up a small number of times. This chain uses TRBV27 with TRBJ2-5; 14 positions agree with TRBD2. Germline V gene lookup returns CDR1 MNHEY and CDR2 SMNVEV (reference sequence). V was pared by 5 bases and J by 5 bases, with 7 bases of the junction left unmatched. The CDR3 extends over 16 amino acids. The CDR3 bases are TGTGCCAGCAGTATCGGGACTAGCGGGAGTTGGGAGACCCAGTACTTC. Its protein is CASSIGTSGSWETQYF.

This clonotype turned up a few times. This chain joins TRBV14 and TRBJ1-6; the D gene is possibly TRBD1 (5 bases). CDR1 SGHDN and CDR2 FVKESK come from the germline V gene. The CDR3 is 14 amino acids. The V end was cut by 3 bases, the J end by 7 bases, with 10 bases between. This chain's CDR3 is CASSQGGDNSPLHF. CDR3 in DNA: TGTGCCAGCAGCCAGGGCGGGGACAATTCACCCCTCCACTTT.

This clonotype was counted between two and nine times. J is TRBJ1-5 and V is TRBV18, with D maybe TRBD1 (6 bases). Germline V gene lookup returns CDR1 KGHSH and CDR2 LQKENI. The CDR3 is 14 residues long. V dropped 3 bases and J dropped 7 bases, with 13 bases sitting between them. CDR3 coding DNA: TGTGCCAGCTCACCGTACAGGGATGAGCAGCCCCAGCATTTT. Its translation: CASSPYRDEQPQHF.

This clonotype was detected once. The chain combines TRBV28 with TRBJ2-7; D unclear. The CDR3 is 14 residues long. The germline gives CDR1 MDHEN, CDR2 SYDVKM. V was clipped by 2 bases and J by 0 bases, with 8 bases between them. In DNA, the CDR3 is TGTGCCAGCAGTTTAGGGTACAGCTCCTACGAGCAGTACTTC. This gives the protein CASSLGYSSYEQYF. The full variable domain, completed using reference TRBV28 and TRBJ2-7, is DVKVTQSSRYLVKRTGEKVFLECVQDMDHENMFWYRQDPGLGLRLIYFSYDVKMKEKGDIPEGYSVSREKKERFSLILESASTNQTSMYLCASSLGYSSYEQYFGPGTRLTVT.

The chain has TRBV11-2 and TRBJ1-1, with D possibly being TRBD1 (5 bases). The CDR3 has 16 residues. The V and J ends lost 1 base and 0 bases respectively, with 12 bases between them. Germline CDR1 reads SGHAT; CDR2 reads FQNNGV. The DNA of the CDR3 is TGTGCCAGCAGCTTAGTAATGGGGCAGGTGAACACTGAAGCTTTCTTT. Translation gives CASSLVMGQVNTEAFF.

The chain uses TRBV27 and TRBJ2-3; 8 nucleotides line up with TRBD2. This CDR3 is built from 16 residues. CDR1 is MNHEY, CDR2 SMNVEV, per germline (reference sequence). V dropped 6 bases and J dropped 5; count of bases not matched to a gene: 13. CDR3 region: CASRPSNGRAEDTQYF. The CDR3 DNA follows: TGTGCCAGCAGGCCCAGCAACGGGAGGGCTGAAGATACGCAGTATTTT.

The chain joins TRBV5-1 to TRBJ1-2; D is possibly TRBD1 (5 bases). The CDR3 has 13 residues. Germline loops: CDR1 SGHRS, CDR2 YFSETQ. The V gene lost 0 bases and the J gene lost 6 bases, with 9 bases spanning the gap. The CDR3 coding sequence is TGCGCCAGCAGCTTGGAACCAGGGAATGGCTACACCTTC. Its translation is CASSLEPGNGYTF.

This chain uses TRBV7-3 with TRBJ2-5; TRBD2 matches at 11 bases. Unmatched junction bases numbered 7, after V lost 2 bases and J lost 2 bases. This CDR3 contains 17 residues. Germline loops: CDR1 SGHTA, CDR2 FQGTGA. The CDR3, as DNA: TGTGCCAGCAGCTTACGGGGGACTAGCGGACGTCAAGAGACCCAGTACTTC. This encodes CASSLRGTSGRQETQYF.

The chain uses TRBV28 and TRBJ2-7; 10 bases are shared with TRBD2. CDR3 length: 13 amino acids. V lost 10 bases, J lost 1 base, and 4 bases stayed unmatched. Germline V CDR1 and CDR2: MDHEN, SYDVKM. CDR3 nucleotides: TGTGCCATTGGGACTAGCGTATCCTACGAGCAGTACTTC. Its protein product is CAIGTSVSYEQYF.

The chain uses TRBV4-2 and TRBJ1-5; D is uncertain. The CDR3 has 15 amino acids. The germline CDR1 and CDR2 sequences are LGHNA and YNFKEQ. Trimming cost V 0 bases and J 3 bases, with 9 bases left between them. CDR3 sequence: CASSQDSGYNQPQHF. Here the CDR3 DNA reads TGTGCCAGCAGCCAAGATAGTGGGTACAATCAGCCCCAGCATTTT.

This clonotype has only one observation. The V call is TRBV7-3, the J call TRBJ2-1; possibly TRBD2 for D (5 bases). V was cut by 4 bases and J by 6 bases, with 10 bases left in between. The CDR3 length is 13 residues. CDR1 is SGHTA and CDR2 is FQGTGA in the germline V gene. CDR3 DNA: TGTGCCAGCAGCTCGGACTTGACCAATGAGCAGTTCTTC. Residues: CASSSDLTNEQFF.

V gene TRBV7-3 combines with J gene TRBJ2-3, with 7 bases fitting TRBD1. The germline gives CDR1 SGHTA, CDR2 FQGTGA. CDR3 length: 15 amino acids. Trimming at V came to 4 bases and at J to 4 bases, leaving 8 bases not matched to a gene. The CDR3 region is CASSSHPGTADTQYF. In DNA, the CDR3 is TGTGCCAGCAGCTCCCACCCCGGGACAGCAGATACGCAGTATTTT. Full variable domain (outside the CDR3, taken from reference TRBV7-3 and TRBJ2-3): GAGVSQTPSNKVTEKGKYVELRCDPISGHTALYWYRQSLGQGPEFLIYFQGTGAADDSGLPNDRFFAVRPEGSVSTLKIQRTERGDSAVYLCASSSHPGTADTQYFGPGTRLTVL.

This chain uses TRBV7-3 with TRBJ2-1; D remains unclear. The V gene lost 1 base and the J gene lost 6 bases, with 13 bases spanning the gap. Germline assignment: CDR1 SGHTA and CDR2 FQGTGA. This CDR3 has 15 residues. The CDR3 here is CASSLIGIASNEQFF. CDR3 in DNA: TGTGCCAGCAGCTTAATAGGAATAGCTTCCAATGAGCAGTTCTTC.

This clonotype was seen a handful of times. The genes are TRBV3-1 and TRBJ1-5; tentatively, D is TRBD1 (5 bases). Germline values: CDR1 LGHDT, CDR2 YNNKEL (reference sequence). The ends were cut back, 3 bases at V and 1 base at J, with 7 bases in the middle. This CDR3 has 14 residues. The CDR3 nucleotides are TGTGCCAGCAGCCAGACAGCCAGCAATCAGCCCCAGCATTTT. As protein: CASSQTASNQPQHF.

The chain links TRBV20-1 to TRBJ1-2; the D gene is possibly TRBD1 (6 bases). Germline loops: CDR1 DFQATT, CDR2 SNEGSKA (reference sequence). The CDR3 sequence is 13 residues long. Written as DNA, the CDR3 is TGCAACGGCTGGCTGGGGGCCAGCTATGGCTACACCTTC. This sequence encodes CNGWLGASYGYTF.

This clonotype is labeled medium-sized. The rearrangement joins TRBV7-2 to TRBJ2-3, with a tentative D call TRBD1 (5 bases). The V and J ends lost 2 bases and 5 bases respectively, with 14 bases between them. Germline V gives CDR1 SGHTA, CDR2 FQGNSA. The CDR3 is 15 residues long. CDR3 loop: CASSLRSLGEDTQYF. For the CDR3, the DNA is TGTGCCAGCAGCTTAAGATCCCTAGGGGAAGATACGCAGTATTTT.

This clonotype showed up just a few times. The rearrangement joins TRBV6-1 to TRBJ1-2; D remains unclear. The germline V and J ends were trimmed by 4 bases and 7 bases, with 7 bases remaining between them. Germline V gene sequence: CDR1 MNHNS, CDR2 SASEGT. The CDR3 consists of 11 residues. CDR3 loop: CASSVPGGYTF. The DNA of the CDR3 is TGTGCCAGCAGTGTCCCAGGTGGCTACACCTTC.

The chain joins TRBV5-5 to TRBJ2-7, with D perhaps matching TRBD2 (5 bases). CDR1 is SGHKS and CDR2 is YYEKEE in the germline V gene (reference sequence). This CDR3 has 14 residues. V dropped 4 bases and J dropped 3 bases, with 14 bases sitting between them. In DNA form, the CDR3 reads TGTGCCAGCAGCCGGGTCGGGGATGACTACGAGCAGTACTTC. It is translated as CASSRVGDDYEQYF.

A word on this clonotype: An end of the junction does not agree with germline; a read error may underlie this. This chain uses TRBV7-7 with TRBJ2-5, with D perhaps TRBD1 (6 bases). This CDR3 spans 15 amino acids. Germline CDR1 SSHAT, CDR2 FNYEAQ (reference sequence). CDR3 sequence reads: CASSLVQGSQETQYF. The CDR3 DNA reads TGTGCTAGCAGCTTAGTTCAGGGGTCTCAAGAGACCCAGTACTTC.